This T cell receptor (beta chain) was obtained from a study of blood T cell repertoires in COVID-19. About the research overall: From T cells, B-cell-depleted T cells, or PBMCs came the material, which was cDNA or gDNA.

The V and J ends lost 6 bases and 6 bases respectively, with 11 bases between them. The CDR3 consists of 13 residues. Repertoires were generated with immunoSEQ multiplex PCR, while TCRdb's copy carries only in-frame clones and drops some. Among roughly 31,000 clones listed, around 89% were seen once. This TCR came from a man aged 55-75 years with acute or convalescent COVID-19. J is TRBJ1-4 and V is TRBV12-3 or TRBV12-4; D possibly corresponds to TRBD1 (6 bases). Sequences were obtained from peripheral blood. The DNA of the CDR3 is TGTGCCAGCAGAGAACAGGGAGATGAAAAACTGTTTTTT. Translation: CASREQGDEKLFF.